The 15 T cell receptor beta chains below all came from one sample that was sequenced in a study of T cell changes during pregnancy in multiple sclerosis. Clones were read by immunoSEQ multiplex PCR, and TCRdb kept only the in-frame ones, dropping some. Counted here are 41,000 or so clones, 89% occurring once; the ten biggest clones make up approximately 0.64%. The sample here was CD4+ T cells from peripheral blood mononuclear cells, taken in the first trimester of pregnancy. These receptors came from a female donor with multiple sclerosis, enrolled in a pregnancy study.

The chain uses TRBV7-2 and TRBJ1-1; D perhaps matches TRBD1 (5 bases). Germline CDR1 and CDR2: SGHTA and FQGNSA. Trimming shortened V by 4 bases and J by 5 bases, and 17 bases separated the two germline ends. The CDR3 totals 15 residues. The CDR3 region is CASSSGRGRGTEAFF. CDR3 bases: TGTGCCAGCAGCTCGGGGCGGGGCCGGGGAACTGAAGCTTTCTTT.

The gene calls are TRBV7-9 and TRBJ1-3, with D possibly being TRBD1 (5 bases). From germline, CDR1 is SEHNR and CDR2 FQNEAQ (reference sequence). The V gene lost 7 bases and the J gene lost 2 bases, with 15 bases spanning the gap. This CDR3 contains 15 residues. CDR3 nucleotide sequence: TGTGCCAGCACCTTGGGGGGAAGGACTGGAAACACCATATATTTT. This sequence encodes CASTLGGRTGNTIYF. Using reference TRBV7-9 and TRBJ1-3 for the parts outside the CDR3, the full variable domain is DTGVSQNPRHKITKRGQNVTFRCDPISEHNRLYWYRQTLGQGPEFLTYFQNEAQLEKSRLLSDRFSAERPKGSFSTLEIQRTEQGDSAMYLCASTLGGRTGNTIYFGEGSWLTVV.

J is TRBJ2-3 and V is TRBV27, with no clear D. Trimming removed 6 bases at V and 0 bases at J, with 7 bases between. The CDR3 is made up of 13 amino acids. Germline V CDR1 and CDR2: MNHEY, SMNVEV (reference sequence). CDR3: CASRRFSTDTQYF. In nucleotides, the CDR3 is TGTGCCAGCAGGCGCTTTAGCACAGATACGCAGTATTTT.

The rearrangement joins TRBV4-3 to TRBJ1-2; D remains ambiguous. Germline CDR1 LGHNA, CDR2 YSLEER. V was trimmed by 3 bases and J by 6 bases, leaving 14 bases between them. This CDR3 spans 14 amino acids. CDR3 coding DNA: TGCGCCAGCAGCCAGTCCTGGGGAGAGAATGGCTACACCTTC. It encodes CASSQSWGENGYTF.

This clone was detected once. The V call is TRBV19, the J call TRBJ1-1, with 8 bases lining up with TRBD1. The CDR3 totals 14 residues. The V segment lost 6 bases and the J segment 2 bases; nucleotides outside the gene matches: 5. The germline gives CDR1 LNHDA, CDR2 SQIVND (reference sequence). CDR3 protein: CASRVDRDNTEAFF. The CDR3 bases are TGTGCCAGTAGGGTGGACAGGGATAACACTGAAGCTTTCTTT.

This rearrangement joins TRBV11-3 to TRBJ2-4, with D maybe TRBD1 (6 bases). Trimming stripped 1 base from V and 2 bases from J, with 12 bases between. The CDR3 consists of 16 residues. CDR1 and CDR2 (germline): SGHNT, YENEEA. The CDR3 is CASSLAPTGSKNIQYF. For the CDR3, the DNA is TGTGCCAGCAGCTTAGCCCCGACAGGCTCCAAAAACATTCAGTACTTC.

The V and J genes are TRBV20-1 and TRBJ2-7, with a possible D match to TRBD2 (5 bases). V shed 5 bases and J shed 2 bases, with 7 bases lying between them. The CDR3 is 11 residues long. Germline V CDR1 and CDR2: DFQATT, SNEGSKA (reference sequence). The CDR3 protein is CSAPTTYEQYF. Written as DNA, the CDR3 is TGCAGTGCTCCGACTACCTACGAGCAGTACTTC.

This clone was seen more than once but under ten times. The rearrangement joins TRBV15 to TRBJ2-1, with 12 bases fitting TRBD1. The CDR3 extends over 15 amino acids. The germline CDR1 and CDR2 sequences are LNHNV and YYDKDF (reference sequence). The V gene end was trimmed by 5 bases and the J gene end by 7 bases; junction bases not matched to a gene: 6. The CDR3, as DNA: TGTGCCACCAGCCCTGGGACAGGGGGCAAGAATGAGCAGTTCTTC. The encoded protein is CATSPGTGGKNEQFF.

This chain joins TRBV5-6 and TRBJ2-3; a weak D match, TRBD2 (5 bases). This CDR3 spans 14 amino acids. V was cut by 4 bases and J by 4 bases, with 13 bases left in between. CDR1 SGHDT and CDR2 YYEEEE come from the germline V gene. The DNA for the CDR3 is TGTGCCAGCAGCCGGGGTGGGTTCCCAGATACGCAGTATTTT. Its protein is CASSRGGFPDTQYF.

This chain connects TRBV28 to TRBJ1-2; weak D call: TRBD1 (6 bases). CDR1 is MDHEN and CDR2 is SYDVKM in the germline V gene. The germline V and J ends were trimmed by 7 bases and 4 bases, with 16 bases remaining between them. The CDR3 has 14 amino acids. CDR3: CASNLATGTYGYTF. For the CDR3, the DNA is TGTGCCAGCAATCTGGCTACAGGGACCTATGGCTACACCTTC.

This chain uses TRBV19 with TRBJ1-5; no reliable D call. The CDR3 covers 14 residues. V was clipped by 9 bases and J by 1 base, with 13 bases between them. CDR1 and CDR2 (germline): LNHDA, SQIVND (reference sequence). This CDR3 reads CASCRSGSNQPQHF. The DNA of the CDR3 is TGTGCCAGCTGCAGATCCGGGAGCAATCAGCCCCAGCATTTT. Drawing the rest from reference TRBV19 and TRBJ1-5, the complete variable domain is DGGITQSPKYLFRKEGQNVTLSCEQNLNHDAMYWYRQDPGQGLRLIYYSQIVNDFQKGDIAEGYSVSREKKESFPLTVTSAQKNPTAFYLCASCRSGSNQPQHFGDGTRLSIL.

The chain combines TRBV7-2 with TRBJ2-1; 10 positions agree with TRBD1. The CDR3 sequence is 16 residues long. Germline CDR1 reads SGHTA; CDR2 reads FQGNSA. Losses at the gene ends were 6 bases for V and 5 bases for J; bases not matched to a gene: 10. The CDR3 region has the DNA TGTGCCAGCAGAGGTCCCACCGGGACAGGGGACAATGAGCAGTTCTTC. It encodes CASRGPTGTGDNEQFF. Variable domain in full (rest from reference TRBV7-2 and TRBJ2-1): GAGVSQSPSNKVTEKGKDVELRCDPISGHTALYWYRQSLGQGLEFLIYFQGNSAPDKSGLPSDRFSAERTGGSVSTLTIQRTQQEDSAVYLCASRGPTGTGDNEQFFGPGTRLTVL.

V is TRBV29-1 and J is TRBJ2-1, with 9 bases identical to TRBD2. The ends lost 0 bases at V and 1 base at J; junction bases unmatched: 7. This CDR3 is 17 amino acids long. CDR1 is SQVTM and CDR2 is ANQGSEA in the germline V gene. The CDR3 is CSVEENGSGGSYNEQFF. Here the CDR3 DNA reads TGCAGCGTTGAAGAAAACGGGAGCGGGGGGTCCTACAATGAGCAGTTCTTC.

The CDR3 protein is CASFPGGNQPQHF. CDR3 DNA sequence: TGTGCCAGCTTCCCAGGGGGCAATCAGCCCCAGCATTTT. This rearrangement joins TRBV28 to TRBJ1-5, with D perhaps matching TRBD1 (6 bases). The CDR3 spans 13 residues. V shed 8 bases and J shed 2 bases, with 10 bases lying between them. The V gene's germline CDR1 is MDHEN and CDR2 SYDVKM. The variable domain in full, with the rest retrieved from reference TRBV28 and TRBJ1-5, is DVKVTQSSRYLVKRTGEKVFLECVQDMDHENMFWYRQDPGLGLRLIYFSYDVKMKEKGDIPEGYSVSREKKERFSLILESASTNQTSMYLCASFPGGNQPQHFGDGTRLSIL.

This chain joins TRBV2 and TRBJ2-3; 11 positions match TRBD2. CDR1 and CDR2 from the germline V gene are SNHLY and FYNNEI. The V and J ends lost 1 base and 4 bases, in that order; junction bases with no gene match: 1. The CDR3 runs 15 residues. For the CDR3, the DNA is TGTGCCAGCAGTGAAGTAGCGGGAGGGCCAGATACGCAGTATTTT. It translates to CASSEVAGGPDTQYF.